Presented here are 27 T cell receptor beta chains from one specimen sequenced in a study of blood T cell repertoires in COVID-19. Data came from immunoSEQ multiplex PCR; TCRdb stores just in-frame clones and leaves some out. The data contain 200,000 to 250,000 clones, about 90% of them seen just once; the ten biggest clones take up around 2.9%. The material sequenced was peripheral blood. These TCRs come from a woman in her fifties or sixties with acute or convalescent COVID-19.

The chain carries TRBV5-1 and TRBJ2-7, with TRBD1 matching 8 bases. CDR1 is SGHRS, CDR2 YFSETQ, per germline. Trimming cost V 4 bases and J 0 bases; bases outside gene matches: 3. This CDR3 comprises 14 residues. CDR3: CASSATGGSYEQYF. In nucleotides, the CDR3 is TGCGCCAGCAGCGCAACAGGGGGCTCCTACGAGCAGTACTTC.

This chain uses TRBV2 with TRBJ1-5; a possible D gene is TRBD1 (5 bases). Trimming left V 5 bases short and J 2 bases short, with 16 bases between. The CDR3 consists of 16 residues. CDR1 SNHLY and CDR2 FYNNEI come from the germline V gene. This chain's CDR3 is CASSSRRGERNQPQHF. CDR3 in DNA: TGTGCCAGCAGTTCCCGCCGGGGGGAGCGCAATCAGCCCCAGCATTTT.

The CDR3 sequence: CASSFRVINSPLHF. For the CDR3, the DNA is TGTGCCAGCAGCTTTCGGGTTATCAATTCACCCCTCCACTTT. The chain links TRBV5-6 to TRBJ1-6; no reliable D call. From germline, CDR1 is SGHDT and CDR2 YYEEEE. Trimming removed 2 bases from V and 7 bases from J, with 10 bases in between. The CDR3 sequence is 14 residues long.

The rearrangement uses TRBV10-2 and TRBJ2-3, with TRBD2 identical over 14 bases. CDR1 is WSHSY, CDR2 SAAADI, per germline. The CDR3 is 19 residues long. The V and J ends lost 7 bases and 3 bases, in that order; junction bases with no gene match: 15. The CDR3 coding sequence is TGCGCCAGCACCCCGGGACTAGCGGGAGTCAACGTGGGGACAGATACGCAGTATTTT. This sequence encodes CASTPGLAGVNVGTDTQYF.

Comments on this clone: Other DNA sequences in this specimen translate into the identical CDR3. This chain links TRBV11-2 with TRBJ2-1; 7 positions agree with TRBD2. The CDR3 length is 16 residues. CDR1 and CDR2 (germline): SGHAT, FQNNGV. The V segment lost 3 bases and the J segment 8 bases; nucleotides outside the gene matches: 13. CDR3 in DNA: TGTGCCAGCAGCTTGGACGCGGGGGTGGGTCGGGATGAGCAGTTCTTC. It specifies CASSLDAGVGRDEQFF.

The genes are TRBV28 and TRBJ1-3; D possibly corresponds to TRBD1 (6 bases). V was clipped by 6 bases and J by 0 bases, with 9 bases between them. The germline V gene encodes CDR1 MDHEN and CDR2 SYDVKM. There are 14 residues in the CDR3. The CDR3 DNA sequence: TGTGCCAGCAGGGACAGCCTCTCTGGAAACACCATATATTTT. It encodes CASRDSLSGNTIYF.

The chain combines TRBV6-5 with TRBJ1-2; possibly TRBD1 for D (5 bases). Between the trimmed V and J ends, which lost 2 bases and 4 bases, there was a span of 17 bases. Germline-derived CDR1 and CDR2 are MNHEY and SVGAGI. CDR3 size: 16 residues. The CDR3 is CASSYPETDSPYGYTF. The CDR3 DNA reads TGTGCCAGCAGTTACCCCGAAACCGACAGCCCCTATGGCTACACCTTC.

The J gene is TRBJ1-5, the V gene TRBV19; D is undetermined. CDR3 length: 13 residues. The V gene lost 3 bases and the J gene lost 2 bases, with 5 bases spanning the gap. CDR1 LNHDA and CDR2 SQIVND come from the germline V gene (reference sequence). The CDR3 nucleotides read TGTGCCAGTAGTATTTTAGGCAATCAGCCCCAGCATTTT. Translated, it gives CASSILGNQPQHF.

The J gene is TRBJ1-3, the V gene TRBV7-9; no firm D call. Deletions cut 1 base from V and 0 bases from J, with 7 bases between. Germline V gene lookup returns CDR1 SEHNR and CDR2 FQNEAQ (reference sequence). The CDR3 spans 15 residues. This chain's CDR3 is CASSLEQISGNTIYF. The CDR3 DNA is TGTGCCAGCAGCTTAGAACAGATCTCTGGAAACACCATATATTTT.

This chain joins TRBV5-5 and TRBJ2-1; TRBD2 agrees at 7 bases. This CDR3 has 15 residues. V shed 4 bases, J shed 3 bases, and the junction held 7 bases outside the gene matches. Per germline, CDR1 SGHKS and CDR2 YYEKEE (reference sequence). This chain's CDR3 is CASSPGDYSYNEQFF. As DNA, the CDR3 is TGTGCCAGCAGCCCCGGGGACTACAGCTACAATGAGCAGTTCTTC.

V usage is TRBV5-1 and J usage is TRBJ1-1; 11 positions agree with TRBD1. The trim removed 4 bases at V and 3 bases at J, leaving 5 bases unmatched. Germline CDR1 is SGHRS and CDR2 is YFSETQ. The CDR3 spans 15 residues. CDR3 in amino acids: CASSLRDRGDTEAFF. As DNA, the CDR3 is TGCGCCAGCAGCCTCCGGGACAGGGGGGACACTGAAGCTTTCTTT.

This clone came up once. The gene calls are TRBV5-8 and TRBJ2-1; 7 nucleotides line up with TRBD1. The CDR3 runs to 15 residues. From germline, CDR1 is SGHTS and CDR2 YDEGEE. Trimming at V came to 5 bases and at J to 6 bases, leaving 11 bases not matched to a gene. The CDR3: CASSWRQGVGNEQFF. For the CDR3, the DNA is TGTGCCAGCAGTTGGAGACAGGGAGTAGGCAATGAGCAGTTCTTC.

The chain combines TRBV30 with TRBJ1-3, with a possible D match to TRBD1 (6 bases). Looked up from germline, CDR1 is GTSNPN and CDR2 is SVGIG (reference sequence). V was cut by 0 bases and J by 0 bases, with 18 bases left in between. CDR3 length equals 18 residues. This chain's CDR3 is CAWSVGYWDTSSGNTIYF. In DNA form, the CDR3 reads TGTGCCTGGAGTGTGGGCTATTGGGACACGAGCTCTGGAAACACCATATATTTT.

The J gene is TRBJ1-6, the V gene TRBV28, with 9 bases identical to TRBD1. Trimming cost V 7 bases and J 6 bases; bases outside gene matches: 4. The CDR3 totals 14 residues. Germline CDR1 is MDHEN and CDR2 is SYDVKM. CDR3 sequence: CASNTGGTNSPLHF. DNA of the CDR3: TGTGCCAGCAACACAGGGGGCACTAATTCACCCCTCCACTTT.

This rearrangement joins TRBV6-5 to TRBJ2-7, with 7 bases matching TRBD1. Germline V CDR1 and CDR2: MNHEY, SVGAGI. J gave up 2 bases and V 10 bases, and 14 bases lay outside the gene matches. This CDR3 has 15 residues. CDR3 loop: CATRLWDSFTYEQYF. The CDR3 DNA follows: TGTGCCACCCGCCTTTGGGACAGCTTCACCTACGAGCAGTACTTC.

In this sample, this clone turned up once. This chain uses TRBV6-6 with TRBJ2-7, with 7 bases matching TRBD1. The germline CDR1 and CDR2 sequences are MNHNY and SVGAGI (reference sequence). The CDR3 extends over 15 amino acids. The V gene end was trimmed by 6 bases and the J gene end by 4 bases; junction bases not matched to a gene: 12. The CDR3 here is CASRLQGTVGYEQYF. The CDR3, as DNA: TGTGCCAGCAGATTACAAGGGACAGTGGGATACGAGCAGTACTTC.

The V and J genes are TRBV28 and TRBJ2-1; weak D call: TRBD2 (5 bases). Deletions cut 3 bases from V and 6 bases from J, with 21 bases between. The CDR3 extends over 17 amino acids. Germline V gene lookup returns CDR1 MDHEN and CDR2 SYDVKM. The CDR3 nucleotides read TGTGCCAGCAGTTTTTCTTCGGTTCTGACTATTCTCAATGAGCAGTTCTTC. Its protein product is CASSFSSVLTILNEQFF.

The V call is TRBV9, the J call TRBJ2-7; 8 nucleotides line up with TRBD2. Germline CDR1 is SGDLS and CDR2 is YYNGEE. The junction had 3 bases not matched to a gene; V was cut back by 0 bases and J by 1 base. The CDR3 runs 15 residues. Here the CDR3 DNA reads TGTGCCAGCAGCGTAGGGGCGGGAGGTTCCTACGAGCAGTACTTC. Amino acid sequence: CASSVGAGGSYEQYF.

The sample holds a few counts of this clone. The chain uses TRBV11-2 and TRBJ2-7; D ambiguous. Trimming removed 0 bases at V and 2 bases at J, with 8 bases between. From germline, CDR1 is SGHAT and CDR2 FQNNGV. The CDR3 is 14 residues long. For the CDR3, the DNA is TGTGCCAGCAGCTTAGAGTTCTATACCTACGAGCAGTACTTC. It specifies CASSLEFYTYEQYF.

This chain uses TRBV4-1 with TRBJ2-1; D may be TRBD2 (6 bases). The CDR3 length is 15 residues. Germline CDR1 and CDR2: MGHRA and YSYEKL. V gave up 4 bases and J gave up 3 bases, with 13 bases separating them. CDR3 loop: CASSPSGLLYNEQFF. CDR3 nucleotide sequence: TGCGCCAGCAGCCCTTCCGGACTACTCTACAATGAGCAGTTCTTC.

V and J are TRBV4-1 and TRBJ1-4; D might be TRBD1 (6 bases). CDR1 is MGHRA, CDR2 YSYEKL, per germline. V lost 1 base and J 0 bases, leaving 21 bases between the germline ends. The length of the CDR3 is 20 residues. DNA of the CDR3: TGCGCCAGCAGCCAAGGATATAGGCAGGGGCCTTTTGCAACTAATGAAAAACTGTTTTTT. Amino acid sequence: CASSQGYRQGPFATNEKLFF.

This rearrangement joins TRBV29-1 to TRBJ2-1, with 7 bases identical to TRBD1. This CDR3 has 14 residues. Germline assignment: CDR1 SQVTM and CDR2 ANQGSEA. Trimming removed 7 bases from V and 8 bases from J; junction bases left unmatched: 14. In nucleotides, the CDR3 is TGCAGCGCCACTAAAGGGGGCCCTAACGATGAGCAGTTCTTC. Translation: CSATKGGPNDEQFF.

The V gene is TRBV4-3, the J gene TRBJ1-4; no clear D. CDR3 length equals 15 residues. Germline assignment: CDR1 LGHNA and CDR2 YSLEER. Trimming took 4 bases from V and 8 from J, leaving 17 bases between them. The CDR3 sequence: CASSPQAESSEKLFF. In DNA, the CDR3 is TGCGCCAGCAGCCCCCAAGCGGAGTCTTCCGAAAAACTGTTTTTT.

V gene TRBV28 combines with J gene TRBJ2-1; TRBD2 agrees at 9 bases. J gave up 7 bases and V 4 bases, and 8 bases lay outside the gene matches. CDR1 MDHEN and CDR2 SYDVKM come from the germline V gene. This CDR3 has 15 residues. The CDR3 is CASSSTSGLRNEQFF. The CDR3 DNA reads TGTGCCAGCAGTTCCACTAGCGGGTTACGGAATGAGCAGTTCTTC.

The V gene is TRBV2, the J gene TRBJ2-1; the match to TRBD1 covers 7 bases. The CDR3 covers 15 residues. The V segment lost 4 bases and the J segment 9 bases; nucleotides outside the gene matches: 12. Germline V gene data show CDR1 as SNHLY and CDR2 as FYNNEI. CDR3 amino acids: CASSASHIRDSEQFF. CDR3 nucleotides: TGTGCCAGCAGTGCGAGTCATATACGGGACAGTGAGCAGTTCTTC.

This rearrangement joins TRBV7-2 to TRBJ2-2, with D perhaps TRBD1 (5 bases). Trimming took 2 bases from V and 3 from J, leaving 10 bases between them. The germline V gene has CDR1 SGHTA and CDR2 FQGNSA. The CDR3 is made up of 15 amino acids. CDR3 in amino acids: CASSLRGIHTGELFF. CDR3 coding DNA: TGTGCCAGCAGCTTAAGGGGTATCCACACCGGGGAGCTGTTTTTT.

The V gene is TRBV30, the J gene TRBJ1-6, with a tentative D call TRBD1 (5 bases). The CDR3 consists of 12 residues. V was clipped by 4 bases and J by 14 bases, with 15 bases between them. Germline V gene data show CDR1 as GTSNPN and CDR2 as SVGIG (reference sequence). Here the CDR3 DNA reads TGTGCCTGGACTAGACGGGGACTCACCCTCCACTTT. This codes for CAWTRRGLTLHF.